The next 2 T cell receptor beta chains were all read from a single sample in a study of cytomegalovirus exposure and HLA in healthy donors. PCR primers comprised 60 Vbeta and 13 Jbeta primers. Only in-frame clones appear in the TCRdb table, and some are missing; sequencing was by immunoSEQ multiplex PCR. The data contain 110,000 or so clones, over 65% of them singletons. The material sequenced was PBMCs. The receptors originated from a woman aged 18 to 35 in good health and CMV-seronegative.

This chain joins TRBV11-2 and TRBJ1-1; D is undetermined. CDR1 is SGHAT and CDR2 is FQNNGV in the germline V gene. V was trimmed by 3 bases and J by 0 bases, leaving 14 bases between them. There are 16 residues in the CDR3. Here the CDR3 DNA reads TGTGCCAGCAGCTTCCTTAGTCCTTCCATGAACACTGAAGCTTTCTTT. Its protein is CASSFLSPSMNTEAFF.

The chain uses TRBV2 and TRBJ1-5; the D gene is possibly TRBD1 (6 bases). CDR1 is SNHLY and CDR2 is FYNNEI in the germline V gene. This CDR3 contains 14 residues. The V end was cut by 6 bases, the J end by 5 bases, with 14 bases between. CDR3 DNA: TGTGCCAGCAGCCCACAGGGTCGAGATCAGCCCCAGCATTTT. Its protein product is CASSPQGRDQPQHF.